One and the same sample provided the 18 T cell receptor beta chains below, sequenced in a study of T cell clones after liver transplantation. Repertoires were generated with immunoSEQ multiplex PCR, while TCRdb's copy carries only in-frame clones and drops some. The sample lists roughly 72,000 clones, approximately 80% seen once, with 2.1% in the top ten. The sample in question was CD4+ T cells from blood, obtained about 50 months after liver transplant. These receptor sequences come from a human patient who received a liver transplant. Some T cells may have originated in the graft donor.

The rearrangement links TRBV4-3 to TRBJ2-3, with D perhaps assigned TRBD1 or TRBD2 (6 bases each). V was pared by 0 bases and J by 10 bases, with 20 bases between. Germline loops: CDR1 LGHNA, CDR2 YSLEER. This CDR3 comprises 16 residues. The CDR3 DNA follows: TGCGCCAGCAGCCAAGAATGGGGGGCTAGGGCAATGGCGCAGTATTTT. This encodes CASSQEWGARAMAQYF.

V and J are TRBV27 and TRBJ1-1; D unresolved. This CDR3 is built from 13 residues. Trimming shortened V by 4 bases and J by 1 base, and 7 bases separated the two germline ends. Germline CDR1 and CDR2: MNHEY and SMNVEV (reference sequence). The chain's CDR3 is CASSSNRNTEAFF. In DNA, the CDR3 is TGTGCCAGCAGTTCCAACAGGAACACTGAAGCTTTCTTT.

This chain links TRBV5-1 with TRBJ2-1; 11 nucleotides agree with TRBD1. CDR3 length: 16 residues. Germline-derived CDR1 and CDR2 are SGHRS and YFSETQ. V was clipped by 4 bases and J by 2 bases; unmatched bases: 5. For the CDR3, the DNA is TGCGCCAGCAGCCCCGGGACAGGGGGGCCCTACAATGAGCAGTTCTTC. This encodes CASSPGTGGPYNEQFF. The whole variable domain, remainder taken from reference TRBV5-1 and TRBJ2-1, is KAGVTQTPRYLIKTRGQQVTLSCSPISGHRSVSWYQQTPGQGLQFLFEYFSETQRNKGNFPGRFSGRQFSNSRSEMNVSTLELGDSALYLCASSPGTGGPYNEQFFGPGTRLTVL.

This clone was counted between two and nine times. This chain uses TRBV6-5 with TRBJ1-2; no reliable D call. Deletions cut 5 bases from V and 3 bases from J, with 10 bases between. Germline CDR1 and CDR2: MNHEY and SVGAGI. The CDR3 sequence is 13 residues long. CDR3 bases: TGTGCCAGCAGTCCCCTGGCGGACTATGGCTACACCTTC. Residues: CASSPLADYGYTF.

This chain links TRBV7-3 with TRBJ2-6, with D tentatively TRBD2 (6 bases). The germline V gene encodes CDR1 SGHTA and CDR2 FQGTGA. V shed 5 bases and J shed 0 bases, with 11 bases lying between them. CDR3 length: 16 residues. CDR3 residues: CASSPGDGSGANVLTF. The CDR3 DNA reads as TGTGCCAGCAGCCCGGGGGACGGCTCTGGGGCCAACGTCCTGACTTTC.

The chain couples TRBV12-5 to TRBJ2-2; D uncertain. V lost 6 bases and J 4 bases, leaving 21 bases between the germline ends. CDR3 length: 17 amino acids. In germline, CDR1 is LGHNT, CDR2 FRNRAP. As DNA, the CDR3 is TGTGCTAGTGGCCAATCCCACGACGGCCGCGGCACCGGGGAGCTGTTTTTT. It encodes CASGQSHDGRGTGELFF. The full variable domain, completed using reference TRBV12-5 and TRBJ2-2, is DARVTQTPRHKVTEMGQEVTMRCQPILGHNTVFWYRQTMMQGLELLAYFRNRAPLDDSGMPKDRFSAEMPDATLATLKIQPSEPRDSAVYFCASGQSHDGRGTGELFFGEGSRLTVL.

The DNA for the CDR3 is TGTGCCAGCAGTGTAGGGCAGGCCAGCACTGAAGCTTTCTTT. It encodes CASSVGQASTEAFF. V is TRBV2 and J is TRBJ1-1; no firm D call. V lost 4 bases to trimming and J lost 4 bases, with 13 bases between them. From germline, CDR1 is SNHLY and CDR2 FYNNEI. This CDR3 spans 14 amino acids. Variable domain in full (rest from reference TRBV2 and TRBJ1-1): EPEVTQTPSHQVTQMGQEVILRCVPISNHLYFYWYRQILGQKVEFLVSFYNNEISEKSEIFDDQFSVERPDGSNFTLKIRSTKLEDSAMYFCASSVGQASTEAFFGQGTRLTVV.

This clone was observed once. In DNA form, the CDR3 reads TGTGCCAGCAGTCAACAGGGAGAGTATGGCTACACCTTC. This translates into CASSQQGEYGYTF. The rearrangement uses TRBV6-6 and TRBJ1-2; tentative D call: TRBD1 (6 bases). The CDR3 totals 13 residues. Trimming cost V 5 bases and J 5 bases, with 12 bases left between them. Germline loops: CDR1 MNHNY, CDR2 SVGAGI (reference sequence).

The J gene is TRBJ2-1, the V gene TRBV23-1; TRBD2 agrees at 13 bases. TRBV23-1 is recorded as an ORF, its role being uncertain. The CDR3 has 18 amino acids. Trimming took 11 bases from V and 5 from J; bases not matched to a gene: 18. The CDR3 reads CAPGTSGTPPGSHNEQFF. CDR3 coding DNA: TGCGCCCCCGGGACTAGCGGGACTCCGCCCGGGTCCCACAATGAGCAGTTCTTC.

The V and J genes are TRBV28 and TRBJ2-1; 7 bases align to TRBD2. J gave up 5 bases and V 8 bases, and 6 bases lay outside the gene matches. The CDR3 length is 13 residues. Looked up from germline, CDR1 is MDHEN and CDR2 is SYDVKM. The CDR3 DNA reads as TGTGCCAGCCAGAGCGGGAACCACAATGAGCAGTTCTTC. Translating gives CASQSGNHNEQFF.

This clone has a single count. This chain links TRBV28 with TRBJ2-3; 13 bases match TRBD2. The germline CDR1 and CDR2 sequences are MDHEN and SYDVKM. The CDR3 consists of 16 residues. V was pared by 9 bases and J by 4 bases, with 10 bases of the junction left unmatched. DNA of the CDR3: TGTGCCAGTAAACCCCCGGGACTAGCGGGATCAGATACGCAGTATTTT. Translating gives CASKPPGLAGSDTQYF.

The chain couples TRBV19 to TRBJ2-4; D is unresolved. Trimming took off 6 bases at V and 2 bases at J, with 14 bases between the two ends. Germline V gene lookup returns CDR1 LNHDA and CDR2 SQIVND (reference sequence). The CDR3 has 15 amino acids. CDR3: CASRPRTSPKNIQYF. As DNA, the CDR3 is TGTGCCAGTAGACCAAGGACCAGCCCCAAAAACATTCAGTACTTC. The full variable domain, its missing parts supplied by reference TRBV19 and TRBJ2-4, is DGGITQSPKYLFRKEGQNVTLSCEQNLNHDAMYWYRQDPGQGLRLIYYSQIVNDFQKGDIAEGYSVSREKKESFPLTVTSAQKNPTAFYLCASRPRTSPKNIQYFGAGTRLSVL.

The chain couples TRBV7-2 to TRBJ1-1; D remains ambiguous. V was shortened by 1 base and J by 0 bases, with 6 bases between the two germline ends. The CDR3 is 14 amino acids. The germline gives CDR1 SGHTA, CDR2 FQGNSA. For the CDR3, the DNA is TGTGCCAGCAGCTTAGTCGGGCTGAACACTGAAGCTTTCTTT. Translated, it gives CASSLVGLNTEAFF.

The chain uses TRBV11-2 and TRBJ1-1, with TRBD1 identical over 8 bases. With V trimmed by 4 bases and J by 5 bases, 6 bases remained unmatched. The CDR3 spans 14 residues. Germline values: CDR1 SGHAT, CDR2 FQNNGV. The CDR3 is CASSSLRGRTEAFF. In DNA form, the CDR3 reads TGTGCCAGCAGCTCCCTCAGGGGGCGGACTGAAGCTTTCTTT.

The chain couples TRBV9 to TRBJ2-5; 9 positions agree with TRBD1. J was trimmed by 5 bases and V by 2 bases; bases with no gene match: 4. The CDR3 has 14 residues. Germline V gene sequence: CDR1 SGDLS, CDR2 YYNGEE. The CDR3 sequence: CASSVGTGRETQYF. The CDR3 DNA sequence: TGTGCCAGCAGCGTGGGGACAGGGAGGGAGACCCAGTACTTC.

The gene calls are TRBV19 and TRBJ1-2; 8 bases are shared with TRBD1. V lost 10 bases, J lost 8 bases, and 12 bases stayed unmatched. This CDR3 has 13 amino acids. The germline gives CDR1 LNHDA, CDR2 SQIVND (reference sequence). In DNA, the CDR3 is TGTGCCACCAAAGAGCCAGGGGGCTTGGGCTACACCTTC. Translating it yields CATKEPGGLGYTF.

This chain connects TRBV6-1 to TRBJ2-4, with D uncertain. V was trimmed by 2 bases and J by 13 bases, leaving 12 bases between them. Germline loops: CDR1 MNHNS, CDR2 SASEGT. The CDR3 has 12 residues. CDR3 DNA: TGTGCCAGCAGTGAAAGGCTAACGATCCAGTACTTC. It is translated as CASSERLTIQYF.

CDR3 coding DNA: TGTGCCAGCAGCTACTTAGTAGGGGACACTGAAGCTTTCTTT. This encodes CASSYLVGDTEAFF. The rearrangement joins TRBV7-2 to TRBJ1-1; the D gene is possibly TRBD1 (5 bases). The CDR3 loop spans 14 amino acids. Germline V CDR1 and CDR2: SGHTA, FQGNSA. Trimming shortened V by 4 bases and J by 3 bases, and 12 bases separated the two germline ends.